The present T cell receptor (beta chain) was sequenced within a study of somatic mutations in cytotoxic T cells in rheumatoid arthritis. Sequencing was performed with immunoSEQ multiplex PCR; in TCRdb, only in-frame clones are kept and a portion is missing. The repertoire consists of tens of thousands of clones, with 70% to 90% occurring once and the leading ten covering roughly 3.8%. After removal of 5 bases from V and 10 bases from J, the junction contained 3 bases not matched to a gene. The germline V gene encodes CDR1 SGHVS and CDR2 FNYEAQ. The CDR3 sequence is 13 residues long. A remark on this clone: Its antigen is as yet unknown.

Findings of the study overall: Rheumatoid arthritis patients showed CD8+ clonality increasing with age, unlike healthy controls. Per patient, the largest CD8+ clone was found to exceed 20% of CD8+ cells in about an eighth of the roughly 65 cases. The authors did not know the antigen targets of the expanded CD8+ clones.

The chain uses TRBV7-6 and TRBJ1-6; 9 bases line up with TRBD1. The sequence came from an adult with rheumatoid arthritis. The sample was CD8+ T cells sorted from blood. The CDR3 nucleotides read TGTGCCAGCAGCGGGACAGGGCGCTCACCCCTCCACTTT. Translation: CASSGTGRSPLHF. The whole variable domain, remainder taken from reference TRBV7-6 and TRBJ1-6, is GAGVSQSPRYKVTKRGQDVALRCDPISGHVSLYWYRQALGQGPEFLTYFNYEAQQDKSGLPNDRFSAERPEGSISTLTIQRTEQRDSAMYRCASSGTGRSPLHFGNGTRLTVT.